These T cell receptor beta chains were read from a single sample in a study of shared clonotypes between healthy human individuals. Sequencing was performed with immunoSEQ multiplex PCR; in TCRdb, only in-frame clones are kept and a portion is missing. Of about 2.4 million clones in the sample, approximately 93% were seen once. Sample: naive CD4+ T cells from PBMCs. The source of these receptors is a man younger than 35 in good health. Some clones in this sample may be carry-over from other donors' samples. Both conserved end residues are part of each CDR3. Fields, in order: D gene, V gene, clone size, J gene, CDR3 DNA, CDR3 protein. A D gene is named only where the DNA matches it firmly. Clone size is given for some rows only: seen once, a few or many times, or a class if the clone is expanded.

D: -
V: TRBV6-5
size: once
J: TRBJ1-5
DNA: TGTGCCATCAGTGAGCCGTATCAGCCCCAGCATTTT
CDR3: CAISEPYQPQHF

D: -
V: TRBV11-2
size: -
J: TRBJ2-5
DNA: TGTGCCAGCAGCCCCGGGCCTGGGGAGACCCAGTACTTC
CDR3: CASSPGPGETQYF

D: -
V: TRBV6-6
size: -
J: TRBJ1-2
DNA: TGTGCCAGCAGTTACGGCCGATTAGATGGCTACACCTTC
CDR3: CASSYGRLDGYTF

D: -
V: TRBV19
size: -
J: TRBJ1-1
DNA: TGTGCCAGTAGTATTGTAGGGGGGCTTAGCACTGAAGCTTTCTTT
CDR3: CASSIVGGLSTEAFF

D: TRBD2
V: TRBV6-4
size: -
J: TRBJ2-3
DNA: TGTGCCAGCAGCGCGCGGGGGGCTAGCCCCACCAATACGCAGTATTTT
CDR3: CASSARGASPTNTQYF

D: TRBD1
V: TRBV5-1
size: -
J: TRBJ2-6
DNA: TGCGCCAGCAGCTTGGCTGCAGGGGGCGAGGTAGGGGCCAACGTCCTGACTTTC
CDR3: CASSLAAGGEVGANVLTF

D: -
V: TRBV5-4
size: -
J: TRBJ1-1
DNA: TGTGCCAGCAGCTCCGGTGGCCACACTGAAGCTTTCTTT
CDR3: CASSSGGHTEAFF

D: TRBD1
V: TRBV4-1
size: -
J: TRBJ1-5
DNA: TGCGCCAGCAGCCAAGGCCGACAGGGCAAACTTAATCAGCCCCAGCATTTT
CDR3: CASSQGRQGKLNQPQHF

D: TRBD2
V: TRBV9
size: -
J: TRBJ2-1
DNA: TGTGCCAGCAGCGTACTAGCGGGAGGGTACAATGAGCAGTTCTTC
CDR3: CASSVLAGGYNEQFF

D: TRBD1
V: TRBV2
size: -
J: TRBJ2-5
DNA: TGTGCCAGCAATGTTGACAGGGGGCGCGAGACCCAGTACTTC
CDR3: CASNVDRGRETQYF

D: -
V: TRBV7-2
size: -
J: TRBJ1-5
DNA: TGTGCCAGCAGCTTAGGCAGGGCAGGTACTAATCAGCCCCAGCATTTT
CDR3: CASSLGRAGTNQPQHF

D: TRBD2
V: TRBV6-1
size: -
J: TRBJ2-5
DNA: TGTGCCAGCACTCCAGCGGGGAAGGAGACCCAGTACTTC
CDR3: CASTPAGKETQYF

D: -
V: TRBV28
size: once
J: TRBJ1-2
DNA: TGTGCCAGCAGTTCCAGGGGAGGAGGCTATGGCTACACCTTC
CDR3: CASSSRGGGYGYTF

D: -
V: TRBV19
size: once
J: TRBJ1-5
DNA: TGTGCCAGTACATATAGCAATCAGCCCCAGCATTTT
CDR3: CASTYSNQPQHF

D: TRBD1
V: TRBV27
size: -
J: TRBJ1-1
DNA: TGTGCCAGCAGTCCGGGGGACAGGGCTGGACCTGAAGCTTTCTTT
CDR3: CASSPGDRAGPEAFF

D: TRBD1
V: TRBV6-5
size: -
J: TRBJ1-2
DNA: TGTGCCAGCACCCCCGGCGGCAGGGGGCTTGGTGGCTACACCTTC
CDR3: CASTPGGRGLGGYTF

D: TRBD2
V: TRBV13
size: -
J: TRBJ2-1
DNA: TGTGCCAGCAGCGACCCTAGCGGGAGGGCCGCCTACAATGAGCAGTTCTTC
CDR3: CASSDPSGRAAYNEQFF

D: TRBD2
V: TRBV2
size: once
J: TRBJ2-5
DNA: TGTGCCAGAGAAGTAGCGGGAGTCGAGACCCAGTACTTC
CDR3: CAREVAGVETQYF

D: -
V: TRBV5-1
size: -
J: TRBJ2-1
DNA: TGCGCCAGCAGCTTGGTTGGGAGTGTGTATGAGCAGTTCTTC
CDR3: CASSLVGSVYEQFF

D: -
V: TRBV27
size: -
J: TRBJ2-7
DNA: TGTGCCAGCAGTTCGGGTGGGGCAGGGGAACACGAGCAGTACTTC
CDR3: CASSSGGAGEHEQYF

D: TRBD2
V: TRBV9
size: -
J: TRBJ2-7
DNA: TGTGCCAGCAGCGTAGGCTCTAGCGGGAGTAGATACGAGCAGTACTTC
CDR3: CASSVGSSGSRYEQYF

D: TRBD2
V: TRBV5-1
size: once
J: TRBJ2-7
DNA: TGCGCCAGCGGGGCGGGAGCCTACGAGCAGTACTTC
CDR3: CASGAGAYEQYF

D: -
V: TRBV25-1
size: -
J: TRBJ2-5
DNA: TGTGCCAGCAGTGAAGTTAAACCAGGGTTCAAAGAGACCCAGTACTTC
CDR3: CASSEVKPGFKETQYF

D: TRBD2
V: TRBV28
size: once
J: TRBJ2-5
DNA: TGTGCCAGCAGTGGGACTAGCTTTGAGACCCAGTACTTC
CDR3: CASSGTSFETQYF

D: TRBD1
V: TRBV5-1
size: -
J: TRBJ2-1
DNA: TGCGCCAGCAGCGAGGGGACAGACCCGGGCCCCTACAATGAGCAGTTCTTC
CDR3: CASSEGTDPGPYNEQFF

D: TRBD1
V: TRBV5-1
size: once
J: TRBJ1-1
DNA: TGCGCCAGCAGCCCGCGCCAAAGGGGGCTGGGCACTGAAGCTTTCTTT
CDR3: CASSPRQRGLGTEAFF

D: TRBD2
V: TRBV5-5
size: -
J: TRBJ2-7
DNA: TGTGCCAGCAGCTTACTAGCGGGAAGTACCTACGAGCAGTACTTC
CDR3: CASSLLAGSTYEQYF

D: -
V: TRBV18
size: -
J: TRBJ2-1
DNA: TGTGCCAGCTCACCACCGGCGGGGGCCCGCGGGAATGAGCAGTTCTTC
CDR3: CASSPPAGARGNEQFF

D: -
V: TRBV19
size: few
J: TRBJ2-7
DNA: TGTGCCAGTAGTACAGGATACGAGCAGTACTTC
CDR3: CASSTGYEQYF

D: TRBD2
V: TRBV5-4
size: -
J: TRBJ2-7
DNA: TGTGCCAGCAGCCTGGGGACTAGCATCGAGCAGTACTTC
CDR3: CASSLGTSIEQYF

D: -
V: TRBV27
size: -
J: TRBJ2-2
DNA: TGTGCCAGCAGTCCAAGGAGAGCCGGGGAGCTGTTTTTT
CDR3: CASSPRRAGELFF

D: -
V: TRBV27
size: -
J: TRBJ2-1
DNA: TGTGCCAGCACACTGCCAGGGAGACCCGATGAGCAGTTCTTC
CDR3: CASTLPGRPDEQFF

D: TRBD1
V: TRBV7-3
size: -
J: TRBJ2-3
DNA: TGTGCCAGCAGCCAGGACAGGGGGACAGATACGCAGTATTTT
CDR3: CASSQDRGTDTQYF

D: -
V: TRBV7-3
size: -
J: TRBJ2-3
DNA: TGTGCCAGCAGCTCCCCGGCCCAGGGTAGCACAGATACGCAGTGTTTT
CDR3: CASSSPAQGSTDTQCF

D: -
V: TRBV29-1
size: -
J: TRBJ2-5
DNA: TGCAGCGCCGACGCCGGGGTCCAAGAGACCCAGTACTTC
CDR3: CSADAGVQETQYF